This T cell receptor (beta chain) was retrieved from a study of identical twins. TCRdb reprocessed the 5' RACE reads with MiXCR, giving one entry per CDR3 protein. The sample consists of under 900,000 distinct CDR3 sequences, roughly 20% of them appearing once. Ten or more counts support this clonotype. Germline V gene sequence: CDR1 MNHNS, CDR2 SASEGT. V was shortened by 8 bases and J by 1 base, with 14 bases between the two germline ends. The CDR3 is 14 residues long. The sample was also reused in another study, on T cells expressing NK-cell markers.

The origin of this receptor is a young woman in good health. The rearrangement links TRBV6-1 to TRBJ1-1; tentatively, D is TRBD1 (6 bases). Specimen: PBMCs. Here the CDR3 reads CASSVRTANTEAFF. The CDR3 DNA follows: TGTGCCAGCTCCGTCAGGACAGCGAACACTGAAGCTTTCTTT.